This T cell receptor (beta chain) came from a study of T-cell memory formation after mild COVID-19. TCRdb analysed the 5' RACE reads with MiXCR anew, one entry per CDR3 protein. The sample has 350,000 to 500,000 distinct CDR3 sequences, roughly 20% seen once. The CDR3 contains 15 residues. Germline V lookup: CDR1 MGHRA, CDR2 YSYEKL. Trimming removed 4 bases from V and 9 bases from J; junction bases left unmatched: 11. As for this clonotype: The antigen is unknown.

Whole-study results and caveats: The pre-infection memory compartment contained some responding clones, suggesting cross-reactive memory joined.

Input material: PBMCs or a T cell subset sorted from them (not recorded which). This sequence originates from an adult woman who had mild COVID-19 (a few samples of this study predate the infection). Cell type and time point are not known. The genes are TRBV4-1 and TRBJ2-1; the match to TRBD1 covers 8 bases. The CDR3, as DNA: TGCGCCAGCAGCCCGACGGGGCAGGGGGCGGGTGAGCAGTTCTTC. Its protein product is CASSPTGQGAGEQFF.